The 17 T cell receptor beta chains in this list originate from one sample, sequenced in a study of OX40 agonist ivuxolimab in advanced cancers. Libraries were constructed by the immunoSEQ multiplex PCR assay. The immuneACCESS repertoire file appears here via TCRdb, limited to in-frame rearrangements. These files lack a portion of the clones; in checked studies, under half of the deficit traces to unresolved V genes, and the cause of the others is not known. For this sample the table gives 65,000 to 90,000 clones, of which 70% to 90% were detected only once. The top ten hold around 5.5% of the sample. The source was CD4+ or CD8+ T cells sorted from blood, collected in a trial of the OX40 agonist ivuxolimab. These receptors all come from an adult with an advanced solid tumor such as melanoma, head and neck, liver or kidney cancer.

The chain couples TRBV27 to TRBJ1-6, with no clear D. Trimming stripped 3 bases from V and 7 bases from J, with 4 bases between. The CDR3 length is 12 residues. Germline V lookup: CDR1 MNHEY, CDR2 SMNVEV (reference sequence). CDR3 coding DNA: TGTGCCAGCAGTTTGCCCAATTCACCCCTCCACTTT. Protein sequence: CASSLPNSPLHF.

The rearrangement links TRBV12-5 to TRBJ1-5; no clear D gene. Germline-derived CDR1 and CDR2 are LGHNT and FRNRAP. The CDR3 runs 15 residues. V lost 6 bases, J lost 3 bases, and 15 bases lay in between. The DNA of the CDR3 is TGTGCTAGTGGATTAGGCGTTAACCCCAATCAGCCCCAGCATTTT. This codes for CASGLGVNPNQPQHF. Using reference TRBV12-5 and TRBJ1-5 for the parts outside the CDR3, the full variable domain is DARVTQTPRHKVTEMGQEVTMRCQPILGHNTVFWYRQTMMQGLELLAYFRNRAPLDDSGMPKDRFSAEMPDATLATLKIQPSEPRDSAVYFCASGLGVNPNQPQHFGDGTRLSIL.

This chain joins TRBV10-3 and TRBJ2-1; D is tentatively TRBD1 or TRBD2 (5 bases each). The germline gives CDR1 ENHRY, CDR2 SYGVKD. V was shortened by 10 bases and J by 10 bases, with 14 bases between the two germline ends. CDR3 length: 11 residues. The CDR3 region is CATVLEGEQFF. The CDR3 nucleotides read TGTGCCACCGTGCTTGAGGGGGAGCAGTTCTTC.

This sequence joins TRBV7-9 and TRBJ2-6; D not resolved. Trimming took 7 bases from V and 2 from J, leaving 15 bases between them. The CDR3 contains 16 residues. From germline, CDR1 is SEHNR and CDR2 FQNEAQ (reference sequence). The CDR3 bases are TGTGCCAGCAACTTCCAATTTGGGACTGGGGCCAACGTCCTGACTTTC. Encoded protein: CASNFQFGTGANVLTF.

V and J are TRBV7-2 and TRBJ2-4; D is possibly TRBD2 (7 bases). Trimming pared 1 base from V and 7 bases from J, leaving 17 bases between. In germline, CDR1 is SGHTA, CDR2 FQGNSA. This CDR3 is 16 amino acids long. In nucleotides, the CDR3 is TGTGCCAGCAGCTTAGTTTCGGGGGGCGCTCGGAACATTCAGTACTTC. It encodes CASSLVSGGARNIQYF.

DNA of the CDR3: TGTGCCAGCTCACGATCGGGACAAGAGAACATTCAGTACTTC. Residues: CASSRSGQENIQYF. The chain is built from TRBV18 and TRBJ2-4, with a weak D call TRBD1 (6 bases). Trimming removed 4 bases from V and 7 bases from J, with 14 bases in between. The CDR3 has 14 amino acids. In germline, CDR1 is KGHSH, CDR2 LQKENI.

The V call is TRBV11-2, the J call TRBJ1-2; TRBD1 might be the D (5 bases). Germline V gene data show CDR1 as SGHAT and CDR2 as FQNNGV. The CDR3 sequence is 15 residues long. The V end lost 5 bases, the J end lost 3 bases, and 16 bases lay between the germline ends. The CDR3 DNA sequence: TGTGCCAGCAGCCGTGGGGTGGGGCACGACTATGGCTACACCTTC. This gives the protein CASSRGVGHDYGYTF.

The CDR3 spells CASSQELENSPLHF. CDR3 in DNA: TGCGCCAGCAGCCAAGAATTGGAGAATTCACCCCTCCACTTT. The rearrangement links TRBV4-3 to TRBJ1-6; D uncertain. The CDR3 loop spans 14 amino acids. Germline CDR1 is LGHNA and CDR2 is YSLEER. V was trimmed by 0 bases and J by 7 bases, leaving 7 bases between them.

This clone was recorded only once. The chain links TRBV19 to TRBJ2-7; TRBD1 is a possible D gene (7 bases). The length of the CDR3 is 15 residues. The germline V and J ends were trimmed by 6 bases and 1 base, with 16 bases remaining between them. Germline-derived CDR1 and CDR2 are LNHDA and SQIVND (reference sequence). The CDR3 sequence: CASSPGGGESYEQYF. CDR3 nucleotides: TGTGCCAGTAGCCCCGGAGGGGGCGAGTCCTACGAGCAGTACTTC.

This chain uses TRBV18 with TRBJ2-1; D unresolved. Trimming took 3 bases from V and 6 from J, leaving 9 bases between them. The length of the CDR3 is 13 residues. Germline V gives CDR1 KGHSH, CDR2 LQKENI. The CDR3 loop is CASSPETRNEQFF. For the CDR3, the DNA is TGTGCCAGCTCACCCGAGACACGCAATGAGCAGTTCTTC.

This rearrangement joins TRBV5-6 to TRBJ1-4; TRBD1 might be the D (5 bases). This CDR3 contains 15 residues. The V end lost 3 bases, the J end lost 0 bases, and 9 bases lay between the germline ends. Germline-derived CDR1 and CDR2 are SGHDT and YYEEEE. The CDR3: CASSSQGTTNEKLFF. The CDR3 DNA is TGTGCCAGCAGCTCGCAGGGAACAACTAATGAAAAACTGTTTTTT.

CDR3 in DNA: TGTGCCAGCACTCGGACTAGCGGGAACGTTCCGTATACGCAGTATTTT. Its protein is CASTRTSGNVPYTQYF. The chain recombines TRBV27 with TRBJ2-3; 12 nucleotides line up with TRBD2. Trimming cost V 7 bases and J 7 bases; bases outside gene matches: 12. Germline lookup yields CDR1 MNHEY and CDR2 SMNVEV (reference sequence). The CDR3 covers 16 residues.

The CDR3 region has the DNA TGTGCCAGCAGCGGCCGAAACCAGCCCCAGCATTTT. Residues: CASSGRNQPQHF. This chain links TRBV7-2 with TRBJ1-5; D not certain. Germline V gives CDR1 SGHTA, CDR2 FQGNSA. There are 12 residues in the CDR3. V dropped 5 bases and J dropped 7 bases, with 9 bases sitting between them.

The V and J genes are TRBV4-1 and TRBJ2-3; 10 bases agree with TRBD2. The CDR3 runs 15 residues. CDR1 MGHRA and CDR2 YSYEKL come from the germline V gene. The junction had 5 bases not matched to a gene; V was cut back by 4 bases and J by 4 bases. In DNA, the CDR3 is TGCGCCAGCAGCCCAAGCGGGGGGGTCGCAGATACGCAGTATTTT. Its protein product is CASSPSGGVADTQYF.

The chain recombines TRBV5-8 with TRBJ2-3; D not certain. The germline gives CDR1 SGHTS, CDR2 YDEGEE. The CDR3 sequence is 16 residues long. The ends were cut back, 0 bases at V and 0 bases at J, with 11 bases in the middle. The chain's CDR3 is CASSLGLTPSTDTQYF. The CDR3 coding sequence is TGTGCCAGCAGCTTGGGTTTAACCCCTAGCACAGATACGCAGTATTTT.

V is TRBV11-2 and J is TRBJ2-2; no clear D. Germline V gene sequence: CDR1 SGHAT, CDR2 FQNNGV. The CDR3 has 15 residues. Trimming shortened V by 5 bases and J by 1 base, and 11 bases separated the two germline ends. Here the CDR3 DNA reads TGTGCCAGCAGCCCTAGAGAACTGAACACCGGGGAGCTGTTTTTT. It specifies CASSPRELNTGELFF. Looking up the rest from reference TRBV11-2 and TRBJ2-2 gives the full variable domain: EAGVAQSPRYKIIEKRQSVAFWCNPISGHATLYWYQQILGQGPKLLIQFQNNGVVDDSQLPKDRFSAERLKGVDSTLKIQPAKLEDSAVYLCASSPRELNTGELFFGEGSRLTVL.

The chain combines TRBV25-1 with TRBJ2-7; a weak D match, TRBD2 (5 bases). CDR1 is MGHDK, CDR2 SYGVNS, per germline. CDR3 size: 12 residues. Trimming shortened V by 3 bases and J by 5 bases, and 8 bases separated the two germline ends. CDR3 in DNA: TGTGCCAGCAGTGAGTTCGGGGACGAGCAGTACTTC. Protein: CASSEFGDEQYF.